These 8 T cell receptor beta chains were sequenced from one sample in a study of blood T cell repertoires in COVID-19 (dated by TCRdb to about 2020). Receptor amplification or capture employed the immunoSEQ multiplex PCR assay. Sourced from immuneACCESS, this table was stored by TCRdb with only in-frame sequences that have V and J called. A share of the clones is absent; for the studies checked, an unresolved V gene accounts for under half, and the remainder has no known explanation. The table for this sample lists about 55,000 clones; 87% of them were counted only once. The leading ten clones occupy under 4% of the sample. Sequencing was done on a sample of peripheral blood. All receptors come from a man in his forties with COVID-19, enrolled during active disease.

The V call is TRBV12-3 or TRBV12-4, the J call TRBJ1-4; 7 nucleotides agree with TRBD1. With 6 bases clipped from V and 8 bases from J, the junction kept 6 bases outside the gene matches. The CDR3 length is 13 residues. The CDR3 is CASRATGEEKLFF. CDR3 sequence (DNA): TGTGCCAGCAGGGCCACAGGGGAAGAAAAACTGTTTTTT.

This clone occurred once. This chain uses TRBV30 with TRBJ1-2; D is unclear. Per the germline V gene, CDR1 is GTSNPN and CDR2 is SVGIG (reference sequence). Trimming removed 0 bases at V and 0 bases at J, with 8 bases between. The CDR3 spans 14 residues. The CDR3: CAWSVRVSNYGYTF. The CDR3 bases are TGTGCCTGGAGTGTACGCGTGTCTAACTATGGCTACACCTTC.

This rearrangement joins TRBV27 to TRBJ1-1; TRBD1 might be the D (5 bases). The CDR3 has 16 residues. Trimming removed 5 bases from V and 2 bases from J, with 18 bases in between. Germline V CDR1 and CDR2: MNHEY, SMNVEV (reference sequence). The CDR3 DNA reads TGTGCCAGCAGTCCGTCGGCAGGGCCCCCAAACACTGAAGCTTTCTTT. Its protein product is CASSPSAGPPNTEAFF.

The V and J genes are TRBV3-1 (or the pseudogene TRBV3-2) and TRBJ1-1; D gene unclear. Germline CDR1 reads LGHDT; CDR2 reads YNNKEL (reference sequence). The ends were cut back, 6 bases at V and 1 base at J, with 9 bases in the middle. There are 13 residues in the CDR3. CDR3 region: CASRFSPNTEAFF. The CDR3 DNA reads TGTGCCAGCAGGTTCTCCCCGAACACTGAAGCTTTCTTT.

This chain joins TRBV30 and TRBJ1-2; D might be TRBD1 (5 bases). The CDR3 has 14 residues. V was pared by 5 bases and J by 11 bases, with 24 bases between. Germline V CDR1 and CDR2: GTSNPN, SVGIG (reference sequence). The CDR3 loop reads CAWRGITGALKYTF. The CDR3 coding sequence is TGTGCCTGGCGGGGGATAACAGGAGCGTTAAAGTACACCTTC.

V and J are TRBV7-9 and TRBJ1-5; 10 bases match TRBD1. CDR1 and CDR2 from the germline V gene are SEHNR and FQNEAQ (reference sequence). The trim removed 4 bases at V and 0 bases at J, leaving 3 bases unmatched. The CDR3 has 16 amino acids. This CDR3 is CASSSGQGGSNQPQHF. The DNA for the CDR3 is TGTGCCAGCAGCTCCGGACAGGGGGGTAGCAATCAGCCCCAGCATTTT. Full variable domain (outside the CDR3, taken from reference TRBV7-9 and TRBJ1-5): DTGVSQNPRHKITKRGQNVTFRCDPISEHNRLYWYRQTLGQGPEFLTYFQNEAQLEKSRLLSDRFSAERPKGSFSTLEIQRTEQGDSAMYLCASSSGQGGSNQPQHFGDGTRLSIL.

The chain couples TRBV27 to TRBJ1-3; D is undetermined. The V gene's germline CDR1 is MNHEY and CDR2 SMNVEV (reference sequence). V was clipped by 6 bases and J by 10 bases, with 13 bases between them. The CDR3 consists of 12 residues. The CDR3 loop reads CASSQPGGTIYF. The CDR3 DNA reads as TGTGCCAGCAGCCAGCCTGGAGGAACCATATATTTT.

In DNA form, the CDR3 reads TGTGCCAGCAGTCCCCTTACCGGGACTAGCGGGAGCTCCTACAATGAGCAGTTCTTC. Its translation is CASSPLTGTSGSSYNEQFF. This rearrangement joins TRBV27 to TRBJ2-1; 14 nucleotides match TRBD2. CDR3 length equals 19 residues. V trimming: 5 bases; J trimming: 0 bases; junction bases outside the gene matches: 9. Germline assignment: CDR1 MNHEY and CDR2 SMNVEV (reference sequence).